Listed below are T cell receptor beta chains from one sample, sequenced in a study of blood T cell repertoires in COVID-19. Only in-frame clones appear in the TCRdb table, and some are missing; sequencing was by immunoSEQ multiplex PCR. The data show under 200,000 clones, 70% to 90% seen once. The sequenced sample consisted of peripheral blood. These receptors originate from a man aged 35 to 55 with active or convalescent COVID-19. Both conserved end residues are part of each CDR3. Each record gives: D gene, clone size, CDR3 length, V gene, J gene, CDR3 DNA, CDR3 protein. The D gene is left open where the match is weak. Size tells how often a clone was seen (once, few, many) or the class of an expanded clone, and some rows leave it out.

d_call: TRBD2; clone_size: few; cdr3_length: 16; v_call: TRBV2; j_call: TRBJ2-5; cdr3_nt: TGTGCCAGCAGTTCCCGCGGGGGGCTGGCCGGGGAGACCCAGTACTTC; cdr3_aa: CASSSRGGLAGETQYF
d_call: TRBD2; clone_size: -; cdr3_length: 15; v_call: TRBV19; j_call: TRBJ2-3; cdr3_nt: TGTGCCAGTAGCCAGACTAGCGGGAGCACAGATACGCAGTATTTT; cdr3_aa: CASSQTSGSTDTQYF
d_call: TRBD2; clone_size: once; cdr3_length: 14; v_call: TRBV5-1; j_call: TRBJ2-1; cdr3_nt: TGCGCCAGCAGCTTGGGTAGCGGGACCTCTGAGCAGTTCTTC; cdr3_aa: CASSLGSGTSEQFF
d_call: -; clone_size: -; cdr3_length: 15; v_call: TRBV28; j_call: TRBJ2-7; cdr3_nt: TGTGCCAGCAGTCATCAGCGGATGGGAACCTACGAGCAGTACTTC; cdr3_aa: CASSHQRMGTYEQYF
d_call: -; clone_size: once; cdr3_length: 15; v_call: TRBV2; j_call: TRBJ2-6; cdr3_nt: TGTGCCAGCAGAGGAGAGGGCTCTGGGGCCAACGTCCTGACTTTC; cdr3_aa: CASRGEGSGANVLTF
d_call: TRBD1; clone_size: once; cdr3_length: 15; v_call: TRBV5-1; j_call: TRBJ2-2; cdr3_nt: TGCGCCAGCAGCTTAGGGACAGGCGACACCGGGGAGCTGTTTTTT; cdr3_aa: CASSLGTGDTGELFF
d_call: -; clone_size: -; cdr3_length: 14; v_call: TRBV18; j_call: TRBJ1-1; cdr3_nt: TGTGCCAGCTCATTTCGACAGACACAAGCTGAAGCTTTCTTT; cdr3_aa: CASSFRQTQAEAFF
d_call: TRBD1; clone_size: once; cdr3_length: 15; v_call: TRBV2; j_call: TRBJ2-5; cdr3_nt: TGTGCCAGCAGTTGGGACAGGGGGATACAAGAGACCCAGTACTTC; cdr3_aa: CASSWDRGIQETQYF
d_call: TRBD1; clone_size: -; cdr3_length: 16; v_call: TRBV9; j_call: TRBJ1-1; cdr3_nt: TGTGCCAGCAGCGTTCTTAGGGGGCAGGTGAACACTGAAGCTTTCTTT; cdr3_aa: CASSVLRGQVNTEAFF
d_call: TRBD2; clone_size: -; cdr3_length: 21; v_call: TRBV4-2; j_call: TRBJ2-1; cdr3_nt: TGTGCCAGCAGCCCGGGAGGGGCCGCTATACTAGCACTCGGGTCCTACAATGAGCAGTTCTTC; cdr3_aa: CASSPGGAAILALGSYNEQFF
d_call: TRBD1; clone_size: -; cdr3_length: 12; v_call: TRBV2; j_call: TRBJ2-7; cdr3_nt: TGTGCCAGCAGGCAGGGGGCCTACGAGCAGTACTTC; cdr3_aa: CASRQGAYEQYF
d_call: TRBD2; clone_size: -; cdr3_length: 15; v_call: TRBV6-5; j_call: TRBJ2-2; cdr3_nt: TGTGCCAGCAGGGGGTCCGGACTAGGCACCGGGGAGCTGTTTTTT; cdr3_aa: CASRGSGLGTGELFF
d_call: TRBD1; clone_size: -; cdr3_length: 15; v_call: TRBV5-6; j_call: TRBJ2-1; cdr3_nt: TGTGCCAGCAGCTTTGGGACAGGGGAGGGCAATGAGCAGTTCTTC; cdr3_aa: CASSFGTGEGNEQFF
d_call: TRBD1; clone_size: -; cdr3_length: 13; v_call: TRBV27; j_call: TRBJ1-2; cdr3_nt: TGTGCCAGCACGGACAGGGCACTGGGTGGCTACACCTTC; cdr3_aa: CASTDRALGGYTF
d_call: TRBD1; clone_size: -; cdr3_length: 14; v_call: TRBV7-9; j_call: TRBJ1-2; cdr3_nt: TGTGCCAGCAGCAACCGTGACAGGGTCTATGGCTACACCTTC; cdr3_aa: CASSNRDRVYGYTF
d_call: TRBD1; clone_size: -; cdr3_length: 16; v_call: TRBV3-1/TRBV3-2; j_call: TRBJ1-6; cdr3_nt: TGTGCCAGCAGCCAAGAACAGGGACAGGGACCCGCGTCCCTCCACTTT; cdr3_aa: CASSQEQGQGPASLHF
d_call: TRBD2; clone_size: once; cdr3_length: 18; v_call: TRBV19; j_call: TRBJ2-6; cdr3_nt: TGTGCCAGTAGTATTCTAGCGGGGGGGATCTCTGGGGCCAACGTCCTGACTTTC; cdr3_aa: CASSILAGGISGANVLTF
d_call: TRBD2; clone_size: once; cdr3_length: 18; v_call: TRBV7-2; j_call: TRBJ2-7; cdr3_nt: TGTGCCAGCAGCCCCGGGCCCCTCGCGGGGGATATATCCTACGAGCAGTACTTC; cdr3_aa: CASSPGPLAGDISYEQYF
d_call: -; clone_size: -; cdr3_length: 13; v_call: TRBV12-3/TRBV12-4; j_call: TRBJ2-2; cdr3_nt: TGTGCCAGCTCAGGGGCCTCGACCGGGGAGCTGTTTTTT; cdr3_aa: CASSGASTGELFF
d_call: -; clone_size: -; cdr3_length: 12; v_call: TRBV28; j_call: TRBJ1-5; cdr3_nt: TGTGCCAGCAACGGGGGAAATCAGCCCCAGCATTTT; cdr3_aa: CASNGGNQPQHF
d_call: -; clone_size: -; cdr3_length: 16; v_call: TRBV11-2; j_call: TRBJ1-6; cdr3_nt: TGTGCCAGCAGCCGCCCCCGGGGTTCTCAAAATTCACCCCTCCACTTT; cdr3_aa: CASSRPRGSQNSPLHF
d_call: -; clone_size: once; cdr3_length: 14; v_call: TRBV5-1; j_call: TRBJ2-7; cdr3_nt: TGCGCCAGCAGCTCAATAGGAGACAGATACGAGCAGTACTTC; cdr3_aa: CASSSIGDRYEQYF
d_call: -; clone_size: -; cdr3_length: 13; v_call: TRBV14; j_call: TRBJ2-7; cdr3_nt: TGTGCCAGCAGCCAGGGACACCGCTACGAGCAGTACTTC; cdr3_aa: CASSQGHRYEQYF
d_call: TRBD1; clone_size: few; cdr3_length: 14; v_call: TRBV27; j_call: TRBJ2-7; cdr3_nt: TGTGCCAGCAGTTTAACCAGGGGGTCCTACGAGCAGTACTTC; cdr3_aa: CASSLTRGSYEQYF
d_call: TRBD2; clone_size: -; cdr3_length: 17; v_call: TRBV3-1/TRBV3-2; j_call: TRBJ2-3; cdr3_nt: TGTGCCAGCAGCCAAGTTAGCTTAGCGGGGGGCACAGATACGCAGTATTTT; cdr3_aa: CASSQVSLAGGTDTQYF
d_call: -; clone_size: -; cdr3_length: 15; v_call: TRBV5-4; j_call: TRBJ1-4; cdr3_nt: TGTGCCAGCAGCTTGGCCGGAGCAGAAAATGAAAAACTGTTTTTT; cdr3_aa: CASSLAGAENEKLFF
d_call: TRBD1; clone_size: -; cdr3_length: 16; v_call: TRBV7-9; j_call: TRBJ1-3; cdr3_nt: TGTGCCAGCAGCTTTCAGGGACAGGGGAAGAGAAACACCATATATTTT; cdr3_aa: CASSFQGQGKRNTIYF
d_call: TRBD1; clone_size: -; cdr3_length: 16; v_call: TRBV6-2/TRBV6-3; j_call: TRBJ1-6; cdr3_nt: TGTGCCAGCAGTGATCCGGGACAGGGCTCTAATTCACCCCTCCACTTT; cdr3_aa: CASSDPGQGSNSPLHF
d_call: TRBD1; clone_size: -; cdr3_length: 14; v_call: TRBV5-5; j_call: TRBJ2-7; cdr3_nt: TGTGCCAGCAGCTCCGGGACAGGGGTCCACGAGCAGTACTTC; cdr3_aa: CASSSGTGVHEQYF
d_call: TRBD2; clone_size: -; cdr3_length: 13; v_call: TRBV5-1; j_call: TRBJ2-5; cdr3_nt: TGCGCCAGCAGCTTGGGCGGGGGAGAGACCCAGTACTTC; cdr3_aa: CASSLGGGETQYF
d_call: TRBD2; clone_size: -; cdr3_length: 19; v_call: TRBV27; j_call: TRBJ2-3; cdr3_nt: TGTGCCAGCAGACCGAAAGCGGGGGCCGGTTCTTCGATCACAGATACGCAGTATTTT; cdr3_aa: CASRPKAGAGSSITDTQYF
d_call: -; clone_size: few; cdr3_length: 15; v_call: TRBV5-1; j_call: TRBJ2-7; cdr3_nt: TGCGCCAGCAGCCTGGCTTCGGACAGCTTACGCGAGCAGTACTTC; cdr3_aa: CASSLASDSLREQYF
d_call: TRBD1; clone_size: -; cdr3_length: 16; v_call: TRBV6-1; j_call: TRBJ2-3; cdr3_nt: TGTGCCAGCAGTGACCCCTCCGGACAGGCTTTGGATACGCAGTATTTT; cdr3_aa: CASSDPSGQALDTQYF
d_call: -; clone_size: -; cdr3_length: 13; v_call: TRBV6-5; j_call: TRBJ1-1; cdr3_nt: TGTGCCAGCAGGGAGGGCCATTACACTGAAGCTTTCTTT; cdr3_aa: CASREGHYTEAFF
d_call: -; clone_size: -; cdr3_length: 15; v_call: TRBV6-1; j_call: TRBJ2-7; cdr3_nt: TGTGCCAGCAGTGAAGCTGTCGTTCGCAGGGACGAGCAGTACTTC; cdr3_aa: CASSEAVVRRDEQYF
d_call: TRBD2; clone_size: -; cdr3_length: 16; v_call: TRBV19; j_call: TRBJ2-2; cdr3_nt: TGTGCCAGTAGTGTCAGACTAGCGGGGGACACCGGGGAGCTGTTTTTT; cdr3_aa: CASSVRLAGDTGELFF
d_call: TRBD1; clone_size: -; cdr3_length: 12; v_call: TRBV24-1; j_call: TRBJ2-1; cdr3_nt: TGTGCCACCAGTGATGACAGGGTGGGGCAGTTCTTC; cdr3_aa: CATSDDRVGQFF
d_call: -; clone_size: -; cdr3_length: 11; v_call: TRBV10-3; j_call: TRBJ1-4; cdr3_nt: TGTGCCACCATGAGGAATGAAAAACTGTTTTTT; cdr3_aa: CATMRNEKLFF
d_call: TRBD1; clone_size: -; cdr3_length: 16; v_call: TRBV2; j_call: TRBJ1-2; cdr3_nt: TGTGCCAGCAGTGACGCAACAACAGGGGCTACTTTTACGTCCACCTTC; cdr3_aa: CASSDATTGATFTSTF
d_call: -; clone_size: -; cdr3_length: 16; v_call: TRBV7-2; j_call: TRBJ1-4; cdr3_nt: TGTGCCAGCAGCTCACAAACAGGGTTTGCTAATGAAAAACTGTTTTTT; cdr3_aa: CASSSQTGFANEKLFF
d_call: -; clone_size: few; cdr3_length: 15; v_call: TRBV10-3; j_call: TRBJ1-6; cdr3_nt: TGTGCCATCAGGGGCGACAGGAACTATAATTCACCCCTCCACTTT; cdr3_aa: CAIRGDRNYNSPLHF
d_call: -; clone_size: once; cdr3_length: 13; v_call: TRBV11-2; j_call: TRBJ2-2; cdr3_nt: TGTGCCAGCAGCGTCAAGCGAAACGGGGAGCTGTTTTTT; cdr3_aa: CASSVKRNGELFF
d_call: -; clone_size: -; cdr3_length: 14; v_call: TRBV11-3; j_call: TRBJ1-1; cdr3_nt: TGTGCCAGCAGCCCCGGCCCCCAGGGGCGCGAAGCTTTCTTT; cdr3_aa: CASSPGPQGREAFF